What follows are 4 T cell receptor beta chains derived from one specimen sequenced in a study of neurological immune-mediated disorders. One entry per CDR3 protein, called by TCRdb with MiXCR from the 5' RACE reads. This sample has roughly 52,000 distinct CDR3 sequences, with 5.8% found just once. Sequencing used CD4+ T cells from blood. These receptors were obtained from a woman aged 18-30 years with multiple sclerosis.

The table lists this clonotype with many counts. The CDR3 nucleotides are TGTGCCAGCACCGACCTCTATGGCTACACCTTC. This sequence encodes CASTDLYGYTF. The chain carries TRBV6-2 or TRBV6-3 and TRBJ1-2; D is unclear. V lost 7 bases, J lost 4 bases, and 7 bases lay in between. The CDR3 length is 11 residues. Germline V gene lookup returns CDR1 MNHEY and CDR2 SVGEGT.

This clonotype was counted only a few times. The rearrangement uses TRBV20-1 and TRBJ1-5, with D perhaps TRBD1 (5 bases). V lost 6 bases to trimming and J lost 3 bases, with 18 bases between them. CDR1 is DFQATT, CDR2 SNEGSKA, per germline (reference sequence). CDR3 length: 15 residues. The CDR3 reads CSASPDGHNNQPQHF. CDR3 DNA: TGCAGTGCCAGCCCTGATGGACATAACAATCAGCCCCAGCATTTT.

This clonotype was recorded at least ten times. The chain carries TRBV10-1 and TRBJ2-3; the D gene is possibly TRBD1 (5 bases). This CDR3 comprises 15 residues. Germline V lookup: CDR1 WNHNN, CDR2 SYGVQD (reference sequence). Trimming removed 3 bases from V and 4 bases from J, with 14 bases in between. For the CDR3, the DNA is TGCGCCAGCAGTGATCGGAGCAGGGTGGCAGATACGCAGTATTTT. Its protein is CASSDRSRVADTQYF.

This clonotype came up many times. The gene calls are TRBV7-2 and TRBJ2-7; no clear D. The V end lost 0 bases, the J end lost 0 bases, and 6 bases lay between the germline ends. This CDR3 comprises 14 residues. Germline V gives CDR1 SGHTA, CDR2 FQGNSA. DNA for the CDR3: TGTGCCAGCAGCTTAGCCCCTATCTCCTACGAGCAGTACGTC. Amino acids: CASSLAPISYEQYV.